The present T cell receptor beta chain was sequenced within a study of T cell responses to AZD1222 COVID-19 vaccine. Sequencing used immunoSEQ multiplex PCR; TCRdb keeps in-frame clones, though not all of them. The data contain approximately 120,000 clones, around 84% of them singletons. Study-wide points: Mostly white British, mostly female donors; authors suggested clonal diversity may be underestimated. Close to half of spike-specific TCRs reportedly recognize unmutated variant regions.

J lost 7 bases, V lost 7 bases, and 6 bases had no gene match. From germline, CDR1 is LNHDA and CDR2 SQIVND (reference sequence). The CDR3 sequence is 13 residues long. As to this clone: Its antigen is not identified.

The J gene is TRBJ2-3, the V gene TRBV19; 9 bases agree with TRBD1. This receptor was identified in an adult who received the AZD1222 COVID-19 vaccine. The sequencing used peripheral blood, collected 28 days after the second AZD1222 dose. Here the CDR3 DNA reads TGTGCCAGTAAGTTACAGGGGGCAAATACGCAGTATTTT. This sequence encodes CASKLQGANTQYF.